This note documents a single T cell receptor beta chain sequence. Its specificity is unknown. This sample was included in a study of OX40 agonist ivuxolimab in advanced cancers. Whole-study results and caveats: CD8+ T cells (on average) carried more expanded clones than CD4+ T cells.

The germline V gene encodes CDR1 SGHNT and CDR2 YYREEE (reference sequence). This CDR3 spans 18 amino acids. V lost 1 base and J lost 6; bases outside the gene matches: 13. The data were produced by immunoSEQ multiplex PCR, yet TCRdb's version contains in-frame clones alone and is incomplete. Of tens of thousands of clones listed, 75% to 85% are singletons. V and J are TRBV5-4 and TRBJ2-1, with 10 bases that match TRBD2. The clonotype originates from an adult with an advanced solid tumor such as melanoma, head and neck, liver or kidney cancer. The sample in question was CD4+ or CD8+ T cells sorted from blood, obtained in a trial of the OX40 agonist ivuxolimab. CDR3 nucleotides: TGTGCCAGCAGCTTGAGAGCGGGGGGGATATCACCACCCAATGAGCAGTTCTTC. It encodes CASSLRAGGISPPNEQFF.